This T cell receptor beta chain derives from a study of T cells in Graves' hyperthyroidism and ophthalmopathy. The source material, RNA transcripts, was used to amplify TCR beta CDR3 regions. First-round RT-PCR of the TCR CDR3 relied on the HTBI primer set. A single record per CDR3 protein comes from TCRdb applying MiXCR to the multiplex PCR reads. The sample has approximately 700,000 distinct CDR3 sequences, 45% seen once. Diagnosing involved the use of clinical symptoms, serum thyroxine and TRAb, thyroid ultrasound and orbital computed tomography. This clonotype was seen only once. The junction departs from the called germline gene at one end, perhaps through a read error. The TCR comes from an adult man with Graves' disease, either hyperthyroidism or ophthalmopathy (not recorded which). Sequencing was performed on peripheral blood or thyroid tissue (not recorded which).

CDR3 coding DNA: TGTGCCAGCAGCGAACGACAGGGGGCGCAGGACTTC. The encoded protein is CASSERQGAQDF. This chain connects TRBV7-2 to TRBJ2-7; 10 bases align to TRBD1. The CDR3 has 12 residues. CDR1 and CDR2 (germline): SGHTA, FQGNSA.